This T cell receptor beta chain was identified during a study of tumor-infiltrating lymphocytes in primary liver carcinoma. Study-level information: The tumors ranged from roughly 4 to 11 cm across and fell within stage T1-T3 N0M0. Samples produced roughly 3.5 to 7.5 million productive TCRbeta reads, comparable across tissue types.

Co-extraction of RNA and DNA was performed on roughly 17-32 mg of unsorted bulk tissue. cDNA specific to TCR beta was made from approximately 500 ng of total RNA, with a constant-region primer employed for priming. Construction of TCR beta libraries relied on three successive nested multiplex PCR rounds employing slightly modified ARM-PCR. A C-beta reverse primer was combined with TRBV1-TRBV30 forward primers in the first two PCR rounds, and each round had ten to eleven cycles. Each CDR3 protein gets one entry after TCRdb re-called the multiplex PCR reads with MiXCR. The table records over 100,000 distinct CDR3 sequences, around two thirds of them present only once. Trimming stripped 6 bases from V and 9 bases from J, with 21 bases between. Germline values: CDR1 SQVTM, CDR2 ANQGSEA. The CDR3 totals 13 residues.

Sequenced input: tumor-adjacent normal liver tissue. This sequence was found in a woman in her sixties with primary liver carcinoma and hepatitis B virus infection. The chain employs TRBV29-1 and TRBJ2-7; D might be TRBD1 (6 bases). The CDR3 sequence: CSVDDGSGARQYF. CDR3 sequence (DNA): TGCAGCGTCGATGACGGGTCAGGGGCCAGGCAGTACTTC.